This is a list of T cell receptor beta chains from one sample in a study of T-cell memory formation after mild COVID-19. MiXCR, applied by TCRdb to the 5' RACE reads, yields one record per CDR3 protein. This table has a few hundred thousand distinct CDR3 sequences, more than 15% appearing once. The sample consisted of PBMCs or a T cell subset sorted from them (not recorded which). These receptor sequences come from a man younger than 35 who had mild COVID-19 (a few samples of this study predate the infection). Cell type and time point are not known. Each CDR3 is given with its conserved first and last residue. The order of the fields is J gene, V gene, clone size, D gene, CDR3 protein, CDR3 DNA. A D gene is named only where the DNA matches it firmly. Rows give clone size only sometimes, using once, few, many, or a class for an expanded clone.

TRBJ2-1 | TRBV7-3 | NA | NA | CASSTGTNNEQFF | TGTGCCAGCAGCACCGGGACGAACAATGAGCAGTTCTTC
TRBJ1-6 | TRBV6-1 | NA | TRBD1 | CASSANRGYSPLHF | TGTGCCAGCAGCGCAAACAGGGGATATTCACCCCTCCACTTT
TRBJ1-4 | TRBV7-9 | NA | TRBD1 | CASSLNRGTAETGLFF | TGTGCCAGCAGCTTAAATCGGGGGACAGCCGAGACGGGGCTGTTTTTT
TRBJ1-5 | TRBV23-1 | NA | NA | CASSQGGSGNQPQHF | TGCGCCAGCAGTCAAGGGGGCTCGGGCAATCAGCCCCAGCATTTT
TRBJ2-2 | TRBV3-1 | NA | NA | CASSQGASNTGELFF | TGTGCCAGCAGCCAGGGGGCTAGCAACACCGGGGAGCTGTTTTTT
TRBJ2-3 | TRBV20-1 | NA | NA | CSARDRGRADTQYF | TGCAGTGCTAGAGACAGGGGAAGGGCAGATACGCAGTATTTT
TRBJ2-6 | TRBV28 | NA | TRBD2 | CASSSSGGAFGANVLTF | TGTGCCAGCAGCTCAAGCGGGGGGGCCTTTGGGGCCAACGTCCTGACTTTC
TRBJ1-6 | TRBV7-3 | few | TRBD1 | CASSPGTGRNSPLHF | TGTGCCAGCAGCCCGGGGACAGGGCGGAATTCACCCCTCCACTTT
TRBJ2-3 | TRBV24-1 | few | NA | CATSDGQGLTDTQYF | TGTGCCACCAGTGATGGGCAGGGGTTAACAGATACGCAGTATTTT
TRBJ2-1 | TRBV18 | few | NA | CASSPRSEQFF | TGTGCCAGCTCACCTCGAAGTGAGCAGTTCTTC
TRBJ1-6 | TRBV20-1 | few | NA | CSATRVRGYNSPLHF | TGCAGTGCTACCAGGGTTAGGGGTTATAATTCACCCCTCCACTTT
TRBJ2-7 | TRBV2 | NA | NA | CASSEGHGWDEQYF | TGTGCCAGCAGTGAAGGTCATGGGTGGGACGAGCAGTACTTC
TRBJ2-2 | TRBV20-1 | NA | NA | CSARPAGSNTGELFF | TGCAGTGCTAGACCGGCGGGATCGAACACCGGGGAGCTGTTTTTT
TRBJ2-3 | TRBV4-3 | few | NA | CASSQDQDTDTQYF | TGCGCCAGCAGCCAAGATCAGGACACAGATACGCAGTATTTT
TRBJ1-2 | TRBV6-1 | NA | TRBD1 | CASSDAVGTDYYGYTF | TGTGCCAGCAGTGATGCAGTAGGGACAGACTACTATGGCTACACCTTC
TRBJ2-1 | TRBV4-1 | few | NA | CASSSSSPSRNEQFF | TGCGCCAGCAGCTCCTCTAGTCCTTCTCGCAATGAGCAGTTCTTC
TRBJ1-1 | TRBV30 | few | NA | CAWEQRMNTEAFF | TGTGCCTGGGAACAGCGCATGAACACTGAAGCTTTCTTT
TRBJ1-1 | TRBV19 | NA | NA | CASSKQGFYTEAFF | TGTGCCAGTAGTAAACAGGGATTTTACACTGAAGCTTTCTTT